What follows is one T cell receptor beta chain and its context. The entry originates in a study of blood T cell repertoires in COVID-19. TCRdb keeps only in-frame clones here, not all; method: immunoSEQ multiplex PCR. The sample records a few hundred thousand clones, roughly nine tenths being singletons. The CDR3 consists of 13 residues. V lost 7 bases and J 6 bases, leaving 15 bases between the germline ends. The TCR sequence derives from a young man who had recovered from COVID-19. Sequenced: PBMCs or T cells enriched from blood (not recorded which). V usage is TRBV12-3 or TRBV12-4 and J usage is TRBJ1-1; D gene ambiguous. The CDR3 DNA reads TGTGCCAGCACCCCGAATGGGAGGGCTGAAGCTTTCTTT. Protein: CASTPNGRAEAFF.